Listed below are T cell receptor beta chains from one sample, sequenced in a study of T cells in Graves' hyperthyroidism and ophthalmopathy. TCRdb used MiXCR to reprocess the multiplex PCR reads, holding one entry per CDR3 protein. The sample lists some 320,000 distinct CDR3 sequences, roughly an eighth occurring once. Input material: blood. All receptors derive from a woman aged 40-49 years with Graves' ophthalmopathy. CDR3s include the opening cysteine and the closing phenylalanine or tryptophan. The order of the fields is clone size, V gene, J gene, D gene, CDR3 protein, CDR3 DNA. D genes are given only for firm matches. Rows give clone size only sometimes, using once, few, many, or a class for an expanded clone.

.	TRBV5-4	TRBJ1-2	.	CASSPEGVGARRYGYTF	TGTGCCAGCAGCCCCGAGGGCGTGGGGGCGAGGCGGTATGGCTACACCTTC
many	TRBV7-9	TRBJ2-7	.	CASSLVADYEQYF	TGTGCCAGCAGCTTAGTAGCTGACTACGAGCAGTACTTC
many	TRBV9	TRBJ2-3	TRBD2	CASSVGREGGRPDTQYF	TGTGCCAGCAGCGTAGGGCGGGAGGGCGGTCGGCCAGATACGCAGTATTTT
many	TRBV13	TRBJ2-5	.	CASRFWGEETQYF	TGTGCCAGCAGGTTTTGGGGAGAAGAGACCCAGTACTTC
few	TRBV19	TRBJ2-2	TRBD1	CASSIRDRGRGELFF	TGTGCCAGTAGTATTAGGGACAGGGGGCGCGGGGAGCTGTTTTTT
.	TRBV7-9	TRBJ2-2	TRBD2	CASSPPGGSRTGELFF	TGTGCCAGCAGCCCCCCCGGCGGGAGTCGCACCGGGGAGCTGTTTTTT
.	TRBV3-1	TRBJ2-2	TRBD2	CASSQDLERGVSGELFF	TGTGCCAGCAGCCAAGATCTAGAGCGGGGCGTCTCCGGGGAGCTGTTTTTT
few	TRBV28	TRBJ2-6	.	CASTVRGPSGANVLTF	TGTGCCAGCACCGTTCGGGGCCCTTCTGGGGCCAACGTCCTGACTTTC
.	TRBV19	TRBJ2-3	TRBD1	CASRQGASLDTQYF	TGTGCCAGTAGACAGGGGGCGAGTCTTGATACGCAGTATTTT
.	TRBV28	TRBJ2-6	.	CASSLRAGSPGANVLTF	TGTGCCAGCAGTTTACGGGCAGGGTCCCCTGGGGCCAACGTCCTGACTTTC
many	TRBV2	TRBJ1-6	TRBD1	CASSARDRHSPLHF	TGTGCCAGCAGCGCCCGGGACAGACATTCACCCCTCCACTTT
few	TRBV28	TRBJ1-2	.	CASKSGFYGYTF	TGTGCCAGCAAGTCAGGATTCTATGGCTACACCTTC
many	TRBV7-9	TRBJ2-7	TRBD1	CASSPGTGDEQYF	TGTGCCAGCAGCCCAGGGACAGGGGACGAGCAGTACTTC
.	TRBV20-1	TRBJ2-7	.	CSAARDSYEQYF	TGCAGTGCTGCTCGGGACTCCTACGAGCAGTACTTC
.	TRBV29-1	TRBJ2-1	TRBD2	CSAGRGGRHNEQFF	TGCAGCGCCGGACGGGGGGGCAGGCACAATGAGCAGTTCTTC
many	TRBV2	TRBJ2-1	.	CASKYGPSYNEQFF	TGTGCCAGCAAGTACGGTCCCTCCTACAATGAGCAGTTCTTC
few	TRBV6-1	TRBJ2-5	TRBD1	CASSQSTGGIETQYF	TGTGCCAGCAGTCAATCGACAGGGGGAATTGAGACCCAGTACTTC
.	TRBV2	TRBJ2-2	.	CASKFGTTTGELFF	TGTGCCAGCAAATTCGGGACAACTACCGGGGAGCTGTTTTTT
many	TRBV6-1	TRBJ2-7	.	CASSSPGDSYEQYF	TGTGCCAGCAGTTCCCCGGGCGACTCCTACGAGCAGTACTTC
.	TRBV7-2	TRBJ1-1	.	CASAMGGGTEAFF	TGTGCCAGCGCAATGGGTGGGGGGACTGAAGCTTTCTTT
many	TRBV6-1	TRBJ2-1	TRBD2	CATGLAGDSEQFF	TGTGCCACCGGACTAGCGGGAGATTCTGAGCAGTTCTTC
.	TRBV5-4	TRBJ2-3	TRBD2	CASSRSGGAADTQYF	TGTGCCAGCAGCCGAAGCGGGGGGGCAGCAGATACGCAGTATTTT
.	TRBV5-4	TRBJ1-2	TRBD1	CASSSGGWDYGYTF	TGTGCCAGCAGTTCAGGGGGATGGGACTATGGCTACACCTTC
.	TRBV24-1	TRBJ2-1	.	CATSAPGQAHNEQFF	TGTGCCACCAGTGCCCCGGGGCAGGCGCACAATGAGCAGTTCTTC
many	TRBV18	TRBJ1-2	.	CASSTSEGGYTF	TGTGCCAGCTCAACCAGTGAGGGTGGCTACACCTTC
.	TRBV20-1	TRBJ2-7	.	CSARDSPFSSTYEQYF	TGCAGTGCTAGAGATTCCCCCTTTAGTTCCACCTACGAGCAGTACTTC
many	TRBV28	TRBJ2-7	.	CASNPATGLHPEQYF	TGTGCCAGCAACCCCGCGACAGGCCTACATCCGGAGCAGTACTTC
.	TRBV6-9	TRBJ1-5	TRBD1	CARLTGVPNSNQPQHF	TGTGCCAGGCTTACAGGGGTTCCCAATAGCAATCAGCCCCAGCATTTT
few	TRBV4-2	TRBJ1-1	.	CASSQDGPGNTEAFF	TGTGCCAGCAGCCAAGACGGCCCAGGGAACACTGAAGCTTTCTTT
many	TRBV12-3/TRBV12-4	TRBJ1-6	.	CASSLTDRMNSPLHF	TGTGCCAGCAGTTTAACAGACAGAATGAATTCACCCCTCCACTTT
many	TRBV2	TRBJ2-2	.	CASSDSGVGELFF	TGTGCCAGCAGTGATAGCGGTGTAGGGGAGCTGTTTTTT
many	TRBV9	TRBJ1-1	.	CASSVDPGARSEAFF	TGTGCCAGCAGCGTAGATCCAGGGGCGAGGTCTGAAGCTTTCTTT
few	TRBV20-1	TRBJ2-7	TRBD2	CSANSGGPAYEQYF	TGCAGTGCCAATAGCGGGGGACCAGCCTACGAGCAGTACTTC
many	TRBV12-3/TRBV12-4	TRBJ1-1	.	CASSLRNRVGTEAFF	TGTGCCAGCAGTTTACGGAACAGGGTTGGCACTGAAGCTTTCTTT
.	TRBV7-9	TRBJ1-4	.	CASSPSQGRDEKLFF	TGTGCCAGCAGCCCATCACAGGGACGGGATGAAAAACTGTTTTTT
few	TRBV20-1	TRBJ1-5	TRBD1	CSATGTGGTLGNQPQHF	TGCAGTGCTACCGGGACAGGGGGCACATTGGGCAATCAGCCCCAGCATTTT
many	TRBV11-2	TRBJ2-3	TRBD2	CASSSWTSPTDTQYF	TGTGCCAGCAGCTCGTGGACTAGCCCCACAGATACGCAGTATTTT
few	TRBV24-1	TRBJ2-3	TRBD1	CATSDAKTGVFADTQYF	TGTGCCACCAGTGACGCGAAGACAGGGGTTTTCGCAGATACGCAGTATTTT
many	TRBV15	TRBJ2-7	TRBD2	CATSRTPGVAGAIRLDEQYF	TGTGCCACCAGCAGAACTCCAGGGGTAGCGGGGGCCATTCGTTTGGACGAGCAGTACTTC
many	TRBV2	TRBJ2-1	TRBD2	CASEGLAGGGNEQFF	TGTGCCAGCGAAGGACTAGCGGGGGGAGGCAATGAGCAGTTCTTC
many	TRBV20-1	TRBJ2-5	TRBD2	CSVVGGDFETQYF	TGCAGTGTTGTCGGGGGGGATTTTGAGACCCAGTACTTC
.	TRBV10-3	TRBJ2-7	.	CASADIAYEQYF	TGTGCCTCCGCGGACATAGCCTACGAGCAGTACTTC
many	TRBV28	TRBJ1-5	.	CASSFSFRGGNQPQHF	TGTGCCAGCAGTTTCTCGTTTAGGGGGGGCAATCAGCCCCAGCATTTT
many	TRBV27	TRBJ1-1	.	CASSPRGIGGMLSNMNTEAFF	TGTGCCAGCAGTCCCCGAGGAATCGGGGGCATGTTATCAAACATGAACACTGAAGCTTTCTTT
many	TRBV9	TRBJ2-3	TRBD2	CASSALAGVPPYTDTQYF	TGTGCCAGCAGCGCCCTAGCGGGAGTTCCTCCCTACACAGATACGCAGTATTTT
few	TRBV9	TRBJ2-1	TRBD2	CASSVQPGLAGGNEQFF	TGTGCCAGCAGCGTCCAACCGGGACTAGCGGGAGGGAATGAGCAGTTCTTC
many	TRBV3-1	TRBJ1-4	.	CASSPLGTGGEKLFF	TGTGCCAGCAGCCCCCTCGGGACTGGAGGGGAAAAACTGTTTTTT
few	TRBV7-8	TRBJ2-7	.	CASSLARPPVNYEQYF	TGTGCCAGCAGCTTAGCCAGGCCTCCTGTTAACTACGAGCAGTACTTC
many	TRBV5-1	TRBJ2-1	.	CASSTDPTLVDEQFF	TGCGCCAGCAGCACCGACCCCACTCTTGTGGATGAGCAGTTCTTC
.	TRBV4-1	TRBJ2-4	.	CASSLTALAKNIQYF	TGCGCCAGCAGCCTTACAGCTCTAGCCAAAAACATTCAGTACTTC
many	TRBV27	TRBJ2-2	TRBD2	CASSIGGAYDTGELFF	TGTGCCAGTTCGATCGGGGGGGCTTATGACACCGGGGAGCTGTTTTTT
many	TRBV7-2	TRBJ2-5	.	CASILSGGAGETQYF	TGTGCCAGCATCCTCTCAGGGGGGGCGGGGGAGACCCAGTACTTC
.	TRBV7-9	TRBJ2-5	.	CASSLGASAQETQYF	TGTGCCAGCAGCTTAGGCGCTAGCGCCCAAGAGACCCAGTACTTC
many	TRBV2	TRBJ1-2	.	CASSEEGLDGYTF	TGTGCCAGCAGTGAAGAGGGCTTGGATGGCTACACCTTC